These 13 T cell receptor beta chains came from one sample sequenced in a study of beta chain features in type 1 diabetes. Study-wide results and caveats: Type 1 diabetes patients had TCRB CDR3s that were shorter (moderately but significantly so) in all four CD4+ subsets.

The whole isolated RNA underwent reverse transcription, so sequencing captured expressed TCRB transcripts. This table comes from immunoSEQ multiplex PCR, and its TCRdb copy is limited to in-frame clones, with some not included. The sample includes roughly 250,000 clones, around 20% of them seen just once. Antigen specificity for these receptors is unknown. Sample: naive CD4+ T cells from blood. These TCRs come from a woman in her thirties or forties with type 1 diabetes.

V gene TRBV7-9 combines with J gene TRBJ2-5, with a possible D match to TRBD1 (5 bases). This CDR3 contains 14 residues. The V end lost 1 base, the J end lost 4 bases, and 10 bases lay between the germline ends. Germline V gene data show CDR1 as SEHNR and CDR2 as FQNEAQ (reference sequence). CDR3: CASSLGGEAETQYF. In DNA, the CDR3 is TGTGCCAGCAGCTTAGGGGGCGAAGCAGAGACCCAGTACTTC.

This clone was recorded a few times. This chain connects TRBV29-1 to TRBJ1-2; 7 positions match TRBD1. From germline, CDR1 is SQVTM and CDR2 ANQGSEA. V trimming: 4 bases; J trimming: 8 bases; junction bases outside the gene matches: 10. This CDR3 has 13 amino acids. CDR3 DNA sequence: TGCAGCGTTGCGGGGACAGATGGTGAGGGCTACACCTTC. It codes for CSVAGTDGEGYTF.

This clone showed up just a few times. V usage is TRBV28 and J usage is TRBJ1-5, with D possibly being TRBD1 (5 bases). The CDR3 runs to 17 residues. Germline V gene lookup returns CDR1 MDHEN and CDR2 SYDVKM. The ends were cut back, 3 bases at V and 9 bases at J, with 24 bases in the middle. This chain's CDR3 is CASSFAPLGRAATPQHF. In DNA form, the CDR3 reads TGTGCCAGCAGTTTTGCCCCTTTAGGCAGGGCAGCTACGCCCCAGCATTTT. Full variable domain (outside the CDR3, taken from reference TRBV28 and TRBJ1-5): DVKVTQSSRYLVKRTGEKVFLECVQDMDHENMFWYRQDPGLGLRLIYFSYDVKMKEKGDIPEGYSVSREKKERFSLILESASTNQTSMYLCASSFAPLGRAATPQHFGDGTRLSIL.

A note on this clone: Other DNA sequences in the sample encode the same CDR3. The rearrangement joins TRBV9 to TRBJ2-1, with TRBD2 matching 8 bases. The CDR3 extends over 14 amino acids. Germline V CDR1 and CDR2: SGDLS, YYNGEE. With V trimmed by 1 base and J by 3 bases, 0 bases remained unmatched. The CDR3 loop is CASSVSGSYNEQFF. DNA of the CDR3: TGTGCCAGCAGCGTAAGCGGGAGCTACAATGAGCAGTTCTTC.

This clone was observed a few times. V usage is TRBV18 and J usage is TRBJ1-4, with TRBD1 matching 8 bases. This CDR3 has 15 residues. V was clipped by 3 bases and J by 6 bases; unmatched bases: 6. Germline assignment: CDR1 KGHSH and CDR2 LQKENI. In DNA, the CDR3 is TGTGCCAGCTCACCCCGGACAGGGACAGATGAAAAACTGTTTTTT. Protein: CASSPRTGTDEKLFF.

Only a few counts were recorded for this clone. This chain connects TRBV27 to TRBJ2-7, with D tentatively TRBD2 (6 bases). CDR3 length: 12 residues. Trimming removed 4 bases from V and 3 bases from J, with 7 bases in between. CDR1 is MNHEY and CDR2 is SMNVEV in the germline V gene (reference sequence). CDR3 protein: CASSSGGYEQYF. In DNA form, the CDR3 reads TGTGCCAGCAGTTCCGGGGGCTACGAGCAGTACTTC.

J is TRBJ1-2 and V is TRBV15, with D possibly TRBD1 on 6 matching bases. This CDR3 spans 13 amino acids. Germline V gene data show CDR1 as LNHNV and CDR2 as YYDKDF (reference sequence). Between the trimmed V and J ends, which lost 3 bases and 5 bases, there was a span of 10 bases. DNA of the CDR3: TGTGCCACCAGCAGTGGGACAAATTATGGCTACACCTTC. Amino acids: CATSSGTNYGYTF.

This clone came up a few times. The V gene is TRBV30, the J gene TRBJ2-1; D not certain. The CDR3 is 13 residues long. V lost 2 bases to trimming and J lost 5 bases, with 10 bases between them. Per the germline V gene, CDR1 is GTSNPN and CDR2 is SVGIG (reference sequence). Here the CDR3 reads CAWSYLADNEQFF. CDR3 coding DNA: TGTGCCTGGAGTTACTTGGCGGACAATGAGCAGTTCTTC.

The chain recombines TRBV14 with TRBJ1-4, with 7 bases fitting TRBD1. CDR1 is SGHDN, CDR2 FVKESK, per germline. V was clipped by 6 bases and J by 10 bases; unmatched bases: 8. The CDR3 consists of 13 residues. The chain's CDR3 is CASRGQPTGKLFF. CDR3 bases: TGTGCCAGCAGGGGACAGCCGACGGGAAAACTGTTTTTT.

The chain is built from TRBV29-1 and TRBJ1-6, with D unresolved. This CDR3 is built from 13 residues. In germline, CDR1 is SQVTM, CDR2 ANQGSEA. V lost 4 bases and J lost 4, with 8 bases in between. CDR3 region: CSVGTDYNSPLHF. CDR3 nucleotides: TGCAGCGTTGGAACAGATTATAATTCACCCCTCCACTTT. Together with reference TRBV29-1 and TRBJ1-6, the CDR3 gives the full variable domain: SAVISQKPSRDICQRGTSLTIQCQVDSQVTMMFWYRQQPGQSLTLIATANQGSEATYESGFVIDKFPISRPNLTFSTLTVSNMSPEDSSIYLCSVGTDYNSPLHFGNGTRLTVT.

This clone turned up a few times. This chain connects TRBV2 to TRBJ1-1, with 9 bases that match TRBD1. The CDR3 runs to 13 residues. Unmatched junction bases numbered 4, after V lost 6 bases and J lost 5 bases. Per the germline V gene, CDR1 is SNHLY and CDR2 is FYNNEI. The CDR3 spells CASSRDRETEAFF. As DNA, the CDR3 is TGTGCCAGCAGCCGGGACAGGGAAACTGAAGCTTTCTTT.

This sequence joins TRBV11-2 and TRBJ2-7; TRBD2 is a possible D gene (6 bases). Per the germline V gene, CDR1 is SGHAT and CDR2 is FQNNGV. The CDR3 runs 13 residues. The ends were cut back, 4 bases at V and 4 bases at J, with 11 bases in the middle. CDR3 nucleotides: TGTGCCAGCAGCTGGACGGGGGTGTACGAGCAGTACTTC. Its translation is CASSWTGVYEQYF. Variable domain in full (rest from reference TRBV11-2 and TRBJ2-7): EAGVAQSPRYKIIEKRQSVAFWCNPISGHATLYWYQQILGQGPKLLIQFQNNGVVDDSQLPKDRFSAERLKGVDSTLKIQPAKLEDSAVYLCASSWTGVYEQYFGPGTRLTVT.

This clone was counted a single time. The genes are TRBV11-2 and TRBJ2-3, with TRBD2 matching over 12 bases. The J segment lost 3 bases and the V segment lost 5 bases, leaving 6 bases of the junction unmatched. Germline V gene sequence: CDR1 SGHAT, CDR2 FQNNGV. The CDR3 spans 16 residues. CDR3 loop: CASSETSGRMTDTQYF. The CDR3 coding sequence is TGTGCCAGCAGCGAGACTAGCGGGAGAATGACAGATACGCAGTATTTT.